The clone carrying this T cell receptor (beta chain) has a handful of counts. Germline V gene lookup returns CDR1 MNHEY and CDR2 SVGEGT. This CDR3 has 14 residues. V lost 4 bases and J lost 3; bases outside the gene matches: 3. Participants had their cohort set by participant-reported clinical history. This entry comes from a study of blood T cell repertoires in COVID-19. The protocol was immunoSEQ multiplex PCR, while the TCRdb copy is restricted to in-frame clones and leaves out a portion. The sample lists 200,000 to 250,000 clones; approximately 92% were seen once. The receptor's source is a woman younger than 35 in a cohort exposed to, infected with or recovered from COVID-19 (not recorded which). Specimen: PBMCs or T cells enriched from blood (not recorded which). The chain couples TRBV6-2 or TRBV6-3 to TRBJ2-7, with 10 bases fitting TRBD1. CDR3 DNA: TGTGCCAGCAGTTCCCGGACAGGGGGCTACGAGCAGTACTTC. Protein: CASSSRTGGYEQYF.